Given below is one T cell receptor beta chain in context. The sample is drawn from a study of technical replicates of blood from a handful of donors. The method was immunoSEQ multiplex PCR; TCRdb's version includes in-frame clones alone and lacks a portion of them. This table has fewer than 100,000 clones, more than 90% appearing once. V was pared by 6 bases and J by 4 bases, with 16 bases between. CDR1 and CDR2 (germline): SGHNT, YENEEA. This CDR3 is 15 amino acids long. V and J are TRBV11-3 and TRBJ2-1; D may be TRBD2 (5 bases). This TCR was recovered from a human donor in good health. The sequenced sample was T cells isolated from PBMCs. CDR3 residues: CASSIASGTYNEQFF. The CDR3 nucleotides read TGTGCCAGCAGTATCGCGAGCGGTACTTACAATGAGCAGTTCTTC.